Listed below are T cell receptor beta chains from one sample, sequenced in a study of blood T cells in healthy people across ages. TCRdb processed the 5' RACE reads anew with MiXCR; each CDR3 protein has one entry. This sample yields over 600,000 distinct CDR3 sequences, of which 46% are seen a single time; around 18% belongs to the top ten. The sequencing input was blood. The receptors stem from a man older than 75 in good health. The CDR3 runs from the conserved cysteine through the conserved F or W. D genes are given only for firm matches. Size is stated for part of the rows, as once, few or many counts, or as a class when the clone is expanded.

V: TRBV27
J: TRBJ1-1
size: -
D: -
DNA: TGTGCCAGCAGTTTACGGCAGGGGATCACTGAAGCTTTCTTT
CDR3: CASSLRQGITEAFF

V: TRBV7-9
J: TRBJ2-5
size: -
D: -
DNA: TGTGCCAGCAGCTTAGAGCAAGCCAATGAGCAGTACTTC
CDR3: CASSLEQANEQYF

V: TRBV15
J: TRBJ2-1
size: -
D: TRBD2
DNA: TGTGCCACCAGCAGAACCGACCGGAGGACTAGCGGACGATATGAGCAGTTCTTC
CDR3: CATSRTDRRTSGRYEQFF

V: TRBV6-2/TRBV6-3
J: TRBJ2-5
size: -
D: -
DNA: TGTGCCTGCAGTTACCGACAGGATTTCCAAGAGACCCAGTACTTC
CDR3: CACSYRQDFQETQYF

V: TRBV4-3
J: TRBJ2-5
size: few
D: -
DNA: TGCGCCAGCAGCCTTGAGGCGGGGTTACAAGAGACCCAGTACTTC
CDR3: CASSLEAGLQETQYF

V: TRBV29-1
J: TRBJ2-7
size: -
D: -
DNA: TGCAGCGTTGTAGGGGCAGCTTACCCCTACGAGCAGTACTTC
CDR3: CSVVGAAYPYEQYF

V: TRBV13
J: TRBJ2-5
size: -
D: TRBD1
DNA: TGTGCCAGCAGCTTAGATCGACAGGGCCCCGAATTTGTGTACTTC
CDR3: CASSLDRQGPEFVYF

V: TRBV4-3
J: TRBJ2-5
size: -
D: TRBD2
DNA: TGCGCCAGCAGCCAGGGGGGGGTGTGGGACGAGCGAGAGACCCAGTACTTC
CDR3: CASSQGGVWDERETQYF

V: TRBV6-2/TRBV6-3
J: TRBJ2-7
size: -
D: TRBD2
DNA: TGTGCCAGCAGTTACTCAACTAGCGGCTCGGCTTACGAGCAGTACTTC
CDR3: CASSYSTSGSAYEQYF

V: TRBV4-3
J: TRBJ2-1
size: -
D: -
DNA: TGCGCCAGCAGCCAAGAGGGACTGGGGAATGAGCAGTTCTTC
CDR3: CASSQEGLGNEQFF

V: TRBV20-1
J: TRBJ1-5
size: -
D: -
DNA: TGCAGTGTACCGTCAAGAGACAGAAACAATCAGCCCCAGCATTTT
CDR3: CSVPSRDRNNQPQHF

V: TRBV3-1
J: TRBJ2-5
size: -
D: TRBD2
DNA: TGTGCCAGCAGCCAAGTGTACACTAGCGGGGGGGCCTTAAAAGAGACCCAGTACTTC
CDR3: CASSQVYTSGGALKETQYF

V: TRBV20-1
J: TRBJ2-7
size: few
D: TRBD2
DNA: TGCAGTGCCACCGTACCGGGACTAGCGGGACGCGAGCAGTACTTC
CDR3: CSATVPGLAGREQYF

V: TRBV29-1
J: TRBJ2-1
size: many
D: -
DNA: TGCAGCGTGGTATTGGGCCAGGGGAGACACGATGAGCAGTTCTTC
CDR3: CSVVLGQGRHDEQFF

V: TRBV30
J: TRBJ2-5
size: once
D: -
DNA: TGTGCCTGGAGTAGTAGTAGGGAGACCCAGTACTTC
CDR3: CAWSSSRETQYF

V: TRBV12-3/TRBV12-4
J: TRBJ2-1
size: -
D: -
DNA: TGTGCCAGCAGTTTAGGAGTCACGGGGAGTAATGAGCAGTTCTTC
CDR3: CASSLGVTGSNEQFF

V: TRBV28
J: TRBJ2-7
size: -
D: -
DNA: TGTGCCAGCAGTTTTACAGCCACCTACGAGCAGTACTTC
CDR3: CASSFTATYEQYF

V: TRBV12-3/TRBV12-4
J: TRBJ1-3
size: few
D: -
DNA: TGTGCCAGCACCCAGGGCACCATCTCTGGAAACACCATATATTTT
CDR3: CASTQGTISGNTIYF

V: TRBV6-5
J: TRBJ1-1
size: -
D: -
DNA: TGTGCCAGCAGTTACAGCAGGATGAACACTGAAGCTTTCTTT
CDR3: CASSYSRMNTEAFF

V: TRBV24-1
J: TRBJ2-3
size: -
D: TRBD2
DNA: TGTGCCACCAGTGAAGGCGGGGGGCACTTCAATACGCAGTATTTT
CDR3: CATSEGGGHFNTQYF

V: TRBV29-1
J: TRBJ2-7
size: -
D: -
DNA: TGCAGCGTTGGGAGGGGGGGAACCTACGAGCAGTACTTC
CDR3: CSVGRGGTYEQYF

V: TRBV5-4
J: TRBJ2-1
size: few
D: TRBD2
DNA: TGTGCCAGCAGCGAAAAAACTAGCGGTGGGACCTACAATGAGCAGTTCTTC
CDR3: CASSEKTSGGTYNEQFF

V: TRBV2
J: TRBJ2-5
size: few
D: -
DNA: TGTGCCAGCACCCAAGCCGCCACCCAAGAGACCCAGTACTTC
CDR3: CASTQAATQETQYF

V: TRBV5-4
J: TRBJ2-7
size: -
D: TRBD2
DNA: TGTGCCAGCAGCCTGGATACTAGCGCTACCTACGAGCAGTACTTC
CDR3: CASSLDTSATYEQYF

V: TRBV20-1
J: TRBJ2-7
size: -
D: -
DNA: TGCAGTGCTAGTCCAGGTTACAATGAGCAGTACTTC
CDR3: CSASPGYNEQYF

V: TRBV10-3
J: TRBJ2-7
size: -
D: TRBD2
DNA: TGTGCCATCAGTGAGTCGATCGGGAGCGGGAACTACGAGCAGTACTTC
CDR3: CAISESIGSGNYEQYF

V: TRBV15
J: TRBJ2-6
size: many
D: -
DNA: TGTGCCACCAGCAGAGATCGGAACTCTGGGGCCAACGTCCTGACTTTC
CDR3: CATSRDRNSGANVLTF

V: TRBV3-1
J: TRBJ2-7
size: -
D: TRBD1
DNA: TGTGCCAGCAGCCCCCGGGACAGGGGAGGTGAGCAGTACTTC
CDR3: CASSPRDRGGEQYF

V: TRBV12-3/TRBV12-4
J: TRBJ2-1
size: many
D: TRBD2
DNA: TGTGCCAGCAGCTGGACTAGCGACAATGAGCAGTTCTTC
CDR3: CASSWTSDNEQFF

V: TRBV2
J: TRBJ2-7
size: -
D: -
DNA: TGTGCCAGCAGCGAACAGCTCCCCTACGAGCAGTACTTC
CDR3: CASSEQLPYEQYF

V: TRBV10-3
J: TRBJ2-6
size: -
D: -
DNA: TGTGCCATCAGCGATAGTCCAGGAGGGGCCAACGTCCTGACTTTC
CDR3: CAISDSPGGANVLTF

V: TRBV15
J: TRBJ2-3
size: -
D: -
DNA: TGTGCCACCAGCAGAGATATTGGGGGTAACTCAGATACGCAGTATTTT
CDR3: CATSRDIGGNSDTQYF

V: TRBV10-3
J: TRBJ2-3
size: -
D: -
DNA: TGTGCCATCAGTCCCTCGGCTGAGACAGATACGCAGTATTTT
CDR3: CAISPSAETDTQYF

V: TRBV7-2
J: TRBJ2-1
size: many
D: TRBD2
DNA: TGTGCCAGCAGGCAGACTAGCGGGAGGGGCTCCTACAATGAGCAGTTCTTC
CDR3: CASRQTSGRGSYNEQFF

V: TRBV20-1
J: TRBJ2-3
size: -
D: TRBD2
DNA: TGCAGTGCCCCCGCACTAGCGGGGGTAACAGATACGCAGTATTTT
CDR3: CSAPALAGVTDTQYF

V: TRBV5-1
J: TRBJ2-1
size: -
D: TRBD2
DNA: TGCGCCAGCAGCTTTGGATACTTAGCGGGCTCGGATGAGCAGTTCTTC
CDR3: CASSFGYLAGSDEQFF

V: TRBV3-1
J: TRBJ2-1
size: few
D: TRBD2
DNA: TGTGCCAGCAGCCAAGATAATAGCGGGAACCCCTACAATGAGCAGTTCTTC
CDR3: CASSQDNSGNPYNEQFF

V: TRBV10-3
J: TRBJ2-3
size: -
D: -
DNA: TGTGCCATCAGTGCGGGACGGGGGGCTAGCACAGATACGCAGTATTTT
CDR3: CAISAGRGASTDTQYF

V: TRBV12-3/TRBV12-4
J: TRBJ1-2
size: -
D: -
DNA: TGTGCCAGCTCTCCAGGGCCGTATGGCTACACCTTC
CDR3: CASSPGPYGYTF

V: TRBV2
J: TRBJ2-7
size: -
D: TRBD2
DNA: TGTGCCAGCAGGATGGGACTAGCGGGAATCTACGAGCAGTACTTC
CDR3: CASRMGLAGIYEQYF

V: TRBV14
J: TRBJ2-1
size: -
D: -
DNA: TGTGCCAGCAGCCAAGACAGGGGTCACAATGAGCAGTTCTTC
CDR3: CASSQDRGHNEQFF

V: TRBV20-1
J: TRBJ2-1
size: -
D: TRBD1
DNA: TGCAGTGCTAGAGACGGGACAGACTACAATGAGCAGTTCTTC
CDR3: CSARDGTDYNEQFF

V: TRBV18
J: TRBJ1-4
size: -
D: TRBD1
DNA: TGTGCCAGCTCACCACGGGGACAGGGACCTAATGAAAAACTGTTTTTT
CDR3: CASSPRGQGPNEKLFF

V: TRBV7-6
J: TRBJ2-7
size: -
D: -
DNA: TGTGCCAGCAGCTATAGGGACAACTCCTACGGGCAGTACTTC
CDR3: CASSYRDNSYGQYF

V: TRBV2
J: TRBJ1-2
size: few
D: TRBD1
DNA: TGTGCCAGCAGAGGGGACAGGGACATCTATGGCTACACCTTC
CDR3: CASRGDRDIYGYTF

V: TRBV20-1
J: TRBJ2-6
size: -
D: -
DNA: TGCAGTGCCACAGGGAATGGGGCCAACGTCCTGACTTTC
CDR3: CSATGNGANVLTF

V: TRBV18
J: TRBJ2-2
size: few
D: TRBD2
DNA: TGTGCCAGCTCAGGATTGACTAGCGGCACCGGGGAGCTGTTTTTT
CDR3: CASSGLTSGTGELFF

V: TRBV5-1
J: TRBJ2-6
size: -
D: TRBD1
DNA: TGCGCCAGCAACTTGTGGGACAGGCGCTTCTCTGGGGCCAACGTCCTGACTTTC
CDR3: CASNLWDRRFSGANVLTF

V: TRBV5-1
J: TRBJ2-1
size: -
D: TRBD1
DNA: TGCGCCAGCAGCTCGATAGGGGGCCTGGGGAATGAGCAGTTCTTC
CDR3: CASSSIGGLGNEQFF

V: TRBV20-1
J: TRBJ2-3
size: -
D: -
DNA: TGCAGTGCTAGAGTCCCCAGCACAGATACGCGGTATTTT
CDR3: CSARVPSTDTRYF

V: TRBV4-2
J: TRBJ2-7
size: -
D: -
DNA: TGTGCCAGCAGCCAAGGAGCGGCAGGCGTCGGTGGTGAGCAGTACTTC
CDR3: CASSQGAAGVGGEQYF

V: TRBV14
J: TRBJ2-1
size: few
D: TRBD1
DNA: TGTGCCAGCAGCCCGCGGACAGGGGACTACAATGAGCAGTTCTTC
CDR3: CASSPRTGDYNEQFF

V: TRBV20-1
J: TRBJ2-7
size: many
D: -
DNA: TGCAGTGCTAGAGGCTCGGTGGCGAGAGGTTCCTACGAGCAGTACTTC
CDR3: CSARGSVARGSYEQYF

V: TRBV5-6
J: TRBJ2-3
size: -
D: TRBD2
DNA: TGTGCCAGCAGCTATACTAGCGGTGGCACAGATACGCAGTATTTT
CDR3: CASSYTSGGTDTQYF

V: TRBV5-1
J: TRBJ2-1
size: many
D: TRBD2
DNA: TGCGCCAGCAGCTTGGTCCTAGCGGGAGCCCGAGGTGAGCAGTTCTTC
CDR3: CASSLVLAGARGEQFF